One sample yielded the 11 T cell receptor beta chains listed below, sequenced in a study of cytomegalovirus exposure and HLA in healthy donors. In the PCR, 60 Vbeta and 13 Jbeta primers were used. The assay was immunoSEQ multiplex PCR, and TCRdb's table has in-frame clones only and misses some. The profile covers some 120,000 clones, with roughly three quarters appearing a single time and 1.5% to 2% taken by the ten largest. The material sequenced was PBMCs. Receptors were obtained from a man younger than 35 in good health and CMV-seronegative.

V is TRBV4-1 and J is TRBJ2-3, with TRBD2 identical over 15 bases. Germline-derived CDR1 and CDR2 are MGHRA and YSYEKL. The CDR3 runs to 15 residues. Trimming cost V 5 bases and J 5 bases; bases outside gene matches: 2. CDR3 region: CASSGLAGGLDTQYF. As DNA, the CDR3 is TGCGCCAGCAGCGGACTAGCGGGAGGGCTAGATACGCAGTATTTT.

The CDR3 is CASSPPGQAVGSYEQYF. The CDR3 DNA follows: TGTGCCAGCAGTCCACCGGGACAGGCCGTGGGTTCCTACGAGCAGTACTTC. The J gene is TRBJ2-7, the V gene TRBV28; 8 nucleotides agree with TRBD1. J lost 1 base, V lost 5 bases, and 13 bases had no gene match. The CDR3 contains 17 residues. The germline CDR1 and CDR2 sequences are MDHEN and SYDVKM.

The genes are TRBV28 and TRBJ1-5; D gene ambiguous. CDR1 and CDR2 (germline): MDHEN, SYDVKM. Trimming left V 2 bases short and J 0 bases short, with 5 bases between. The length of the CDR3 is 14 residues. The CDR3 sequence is CASSLMSSNQPQHF. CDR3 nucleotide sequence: TGTGCCAGCAGTTTAATGAGTAGCAATCAGCCCCAGCATTTT.

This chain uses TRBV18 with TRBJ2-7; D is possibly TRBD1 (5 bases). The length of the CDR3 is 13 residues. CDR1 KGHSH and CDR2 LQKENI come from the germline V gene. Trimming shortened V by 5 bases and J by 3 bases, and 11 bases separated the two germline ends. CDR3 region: CASSATGFYEQYV. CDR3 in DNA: TGTGCCAGCTCAGCAACAGGTTTCTACGAGCAGTACGTC.

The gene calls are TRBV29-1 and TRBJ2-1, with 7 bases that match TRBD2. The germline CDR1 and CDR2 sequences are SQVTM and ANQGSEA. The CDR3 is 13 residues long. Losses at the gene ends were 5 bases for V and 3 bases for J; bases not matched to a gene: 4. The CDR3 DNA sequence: TGCAGCGTTCTAGCGGTCGACTACAATGAGCAGTTCTTC. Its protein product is CSVLAVDYNEQFF.

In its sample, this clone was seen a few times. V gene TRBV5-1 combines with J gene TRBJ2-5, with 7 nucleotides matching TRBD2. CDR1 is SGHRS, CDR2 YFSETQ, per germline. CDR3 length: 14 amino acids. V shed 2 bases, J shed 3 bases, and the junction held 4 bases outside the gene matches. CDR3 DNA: TGCGCCAGCAGCTTCACTAGCGATAAAGAGACCCAGTACTTC. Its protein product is CASSFTSDKETQYF.

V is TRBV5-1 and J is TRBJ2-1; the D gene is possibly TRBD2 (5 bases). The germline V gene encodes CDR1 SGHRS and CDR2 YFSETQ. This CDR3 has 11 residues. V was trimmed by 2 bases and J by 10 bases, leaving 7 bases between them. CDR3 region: CASSFWEEQFF. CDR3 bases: TGCGCCAGCAGCTTTTGGGAGGAGCAGTTCTTC.

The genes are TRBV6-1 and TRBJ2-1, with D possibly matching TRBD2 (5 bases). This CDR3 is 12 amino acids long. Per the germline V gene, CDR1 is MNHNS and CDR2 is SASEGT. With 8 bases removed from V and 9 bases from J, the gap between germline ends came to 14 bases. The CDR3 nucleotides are TGTGCCAGCTCACCAACCCGGGGTGAGCAGTTCTTC. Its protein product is CASSPTRGEQFF.

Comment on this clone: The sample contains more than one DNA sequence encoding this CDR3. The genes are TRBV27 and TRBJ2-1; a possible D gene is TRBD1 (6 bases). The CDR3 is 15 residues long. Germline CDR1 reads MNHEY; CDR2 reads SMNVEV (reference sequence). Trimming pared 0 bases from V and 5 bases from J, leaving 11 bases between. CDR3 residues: CASSLSGTKHNEQFF. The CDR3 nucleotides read TGTGCCAGCAGTTTATCCGGGACAAAACACAATGAGCAGTTCTTC.

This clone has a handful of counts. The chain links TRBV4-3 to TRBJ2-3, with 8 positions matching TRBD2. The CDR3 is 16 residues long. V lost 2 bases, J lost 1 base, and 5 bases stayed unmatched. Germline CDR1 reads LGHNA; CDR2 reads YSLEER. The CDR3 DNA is TGCGCCAGCAGCCAATGGCGGGAGGCCCGCACAGATACGCAGTATTTT. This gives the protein CASSQWREARTDTQYF.

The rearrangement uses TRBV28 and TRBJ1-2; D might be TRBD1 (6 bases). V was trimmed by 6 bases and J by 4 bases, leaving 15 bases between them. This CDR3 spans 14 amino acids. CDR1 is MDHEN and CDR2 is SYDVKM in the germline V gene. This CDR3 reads CASRTTGRGYGYTF. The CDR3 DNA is TGTGCCAGCAGGACGACAGGCCGGGGCTATGGCTACACCTTC.